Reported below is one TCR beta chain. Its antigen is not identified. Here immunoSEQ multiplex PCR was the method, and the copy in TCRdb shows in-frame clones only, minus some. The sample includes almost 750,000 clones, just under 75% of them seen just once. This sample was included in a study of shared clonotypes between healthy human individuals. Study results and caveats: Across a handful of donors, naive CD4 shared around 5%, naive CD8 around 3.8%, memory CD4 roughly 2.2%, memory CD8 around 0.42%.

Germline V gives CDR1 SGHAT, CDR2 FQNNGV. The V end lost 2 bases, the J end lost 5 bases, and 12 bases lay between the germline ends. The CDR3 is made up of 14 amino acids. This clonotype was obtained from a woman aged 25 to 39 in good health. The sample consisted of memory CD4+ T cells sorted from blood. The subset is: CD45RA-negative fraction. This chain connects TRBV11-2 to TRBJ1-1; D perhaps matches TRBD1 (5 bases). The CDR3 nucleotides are TGTGCCAGCAGCTTAAGCCAGGGCGATACTGAAGCTTTCTTT. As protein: CASSLSQGDTEAFF.